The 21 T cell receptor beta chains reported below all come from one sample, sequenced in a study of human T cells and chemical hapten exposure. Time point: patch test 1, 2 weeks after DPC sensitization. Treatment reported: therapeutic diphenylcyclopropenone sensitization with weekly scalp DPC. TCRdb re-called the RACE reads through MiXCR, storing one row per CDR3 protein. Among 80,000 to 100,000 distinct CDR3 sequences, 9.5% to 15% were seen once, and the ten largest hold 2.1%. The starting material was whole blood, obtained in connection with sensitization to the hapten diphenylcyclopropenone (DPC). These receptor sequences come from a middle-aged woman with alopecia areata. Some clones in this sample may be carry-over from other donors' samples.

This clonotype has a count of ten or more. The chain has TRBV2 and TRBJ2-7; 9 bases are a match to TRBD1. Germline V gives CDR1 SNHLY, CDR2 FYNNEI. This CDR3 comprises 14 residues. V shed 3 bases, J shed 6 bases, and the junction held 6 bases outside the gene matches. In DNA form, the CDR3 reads TGTGCCAGCAGTGACTGGACAGGGGTAGGCGAGCAGTACTTC. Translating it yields CASSDWTGVGEQYF.

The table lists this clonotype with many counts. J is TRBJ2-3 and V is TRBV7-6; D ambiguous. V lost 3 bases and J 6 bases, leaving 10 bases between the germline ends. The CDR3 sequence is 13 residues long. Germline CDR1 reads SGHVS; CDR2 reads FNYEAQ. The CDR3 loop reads CASSLRTFDTQYF. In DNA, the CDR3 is TGTGCCAGCAGCTTGAGGACCTTCGATACGCAGTATTTT.

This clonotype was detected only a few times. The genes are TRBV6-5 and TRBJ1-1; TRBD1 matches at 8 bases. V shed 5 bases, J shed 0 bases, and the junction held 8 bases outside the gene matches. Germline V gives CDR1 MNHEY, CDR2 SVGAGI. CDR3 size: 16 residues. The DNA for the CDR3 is TGTGCCAGCAGTACTAGGACAGGGCGCATGAACACTGAAGCTTTCTTT. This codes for CASSTRTGRMNTEAFF.

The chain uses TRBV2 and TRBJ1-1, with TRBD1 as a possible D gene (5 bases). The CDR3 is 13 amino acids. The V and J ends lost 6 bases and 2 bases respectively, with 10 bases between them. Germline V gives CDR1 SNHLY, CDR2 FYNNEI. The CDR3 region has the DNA TGTGCCAGCAGGGGCGACAGTAACACTGAAGCTTTCTTT. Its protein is CASRGDSNTEAFF.

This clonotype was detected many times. The CDR3 spells CASSPGLGNEQFF. The CDR3, as DNA: TGTGCCAGCAGCCCGGGACTAGGGAATGAGCAGTTCTTC. The chain uses TRBV3-1 and TRBJ2-1; 8 bases align to TRBD2. The CDR3 runs 13 residues. The ends lost 4 bases at V and 7 bases at J; junction bases unmatched: 3. CDR1 is LGHDT, CDR2 YNNKEL, per germline (reference sequence).

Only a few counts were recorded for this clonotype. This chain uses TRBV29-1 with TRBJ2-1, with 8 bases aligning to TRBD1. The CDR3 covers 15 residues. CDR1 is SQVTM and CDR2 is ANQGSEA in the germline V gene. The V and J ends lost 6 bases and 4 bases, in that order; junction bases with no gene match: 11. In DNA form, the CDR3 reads TGCAGCGTCGGGACAGGCCCTAGCTCTTACAATGAGCAGTTCTTC. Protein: CSVGTGPSSYNEQFF.

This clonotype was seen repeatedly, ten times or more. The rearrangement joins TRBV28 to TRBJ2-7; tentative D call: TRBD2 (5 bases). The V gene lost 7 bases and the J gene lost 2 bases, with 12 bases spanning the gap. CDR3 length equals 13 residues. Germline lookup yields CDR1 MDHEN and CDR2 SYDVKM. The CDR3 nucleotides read TGTGCCAGCACCCGCAGCGGACCCTACGAGCAGTACTTC. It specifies CASTRSGPYEQYF. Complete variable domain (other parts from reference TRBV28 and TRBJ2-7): DVKVTQSSRYLVKRTGEKVFLECVQDMDHENMFWYRQDPGLGLRLIYFSYDVKMKEKGDIPEGYSVSREKKERFSLILESASTNQTSMYLCASTRSGPYEQYFGPGTRLTVT.

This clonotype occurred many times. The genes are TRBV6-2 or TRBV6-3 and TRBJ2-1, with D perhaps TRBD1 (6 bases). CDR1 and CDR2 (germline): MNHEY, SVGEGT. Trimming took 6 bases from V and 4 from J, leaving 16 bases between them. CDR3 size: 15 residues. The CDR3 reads CASSHRDTNYNEQFF. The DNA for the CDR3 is TGTGCCAGCAGCCACCGGGACACAAATTACAATGAGCAGTTCTTC.

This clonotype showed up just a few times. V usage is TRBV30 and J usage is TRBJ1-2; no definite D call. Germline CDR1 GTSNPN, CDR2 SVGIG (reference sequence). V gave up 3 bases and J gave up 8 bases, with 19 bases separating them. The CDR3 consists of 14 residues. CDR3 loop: CAWRPAPAGGGYTF. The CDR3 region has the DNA TGTGCCTGGAGACCCGCGCCGGCCGGCGGAGGCTACACCTTC.

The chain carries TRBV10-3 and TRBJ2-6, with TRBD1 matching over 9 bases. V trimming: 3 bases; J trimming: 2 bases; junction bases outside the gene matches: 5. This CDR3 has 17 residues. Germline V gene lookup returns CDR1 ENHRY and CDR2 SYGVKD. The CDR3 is CAISDPGTGPGANVLTF. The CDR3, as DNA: TGTGCCATCAGTGACCCAGGGACAGGGCCTGGGGCCAACGTCCTGACTTTC.

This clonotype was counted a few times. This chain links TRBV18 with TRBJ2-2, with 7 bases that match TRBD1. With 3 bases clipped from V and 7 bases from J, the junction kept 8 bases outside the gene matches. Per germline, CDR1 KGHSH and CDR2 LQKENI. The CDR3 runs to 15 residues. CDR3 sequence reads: CASSPRTGGNGELFF. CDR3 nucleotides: TGTGCCAGCTCACCTAGGACAGGAGGAAACGGGGAGCTGTTTTTT. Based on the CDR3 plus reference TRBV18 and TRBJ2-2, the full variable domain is NAGVMQNPRHLVRRRGQEARLRCSPMKGHSHVYWYRQLPEEGLKFMVYLQKENIIDESGMPKERFSAEFPKEGPSILRIQQVVRGDSAAYFCASSPRTGGNGELFFGEGSRLTVL.

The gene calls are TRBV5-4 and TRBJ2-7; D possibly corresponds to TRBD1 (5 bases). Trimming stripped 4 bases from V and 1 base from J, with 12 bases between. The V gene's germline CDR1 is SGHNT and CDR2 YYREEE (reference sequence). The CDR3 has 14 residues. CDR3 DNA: TGTGCCAGCAGCGCAGACAGTGCTTCCTACGAGCAGTACTTC. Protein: CASSADSASYEQYF. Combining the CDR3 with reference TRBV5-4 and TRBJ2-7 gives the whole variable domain ETGVTQSPTHLIKTRGQQVTLRCSSQSGHNTVSWYQQALGQGPQFIFQYYREEENGRGNFPPRFSGLQFPNYSSELNVNALELDDSALYLCASSADSASYEQYFGPGTRLTVT.

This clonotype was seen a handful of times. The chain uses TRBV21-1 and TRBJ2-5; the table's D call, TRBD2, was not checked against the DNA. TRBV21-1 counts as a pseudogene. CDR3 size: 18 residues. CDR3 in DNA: TGTGCCAGCAGCGAGGAGACGACTAGCGGGAGGCACCAAGAGACCCAGTACTTC. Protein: CASSEETTSGRHQETQYF.

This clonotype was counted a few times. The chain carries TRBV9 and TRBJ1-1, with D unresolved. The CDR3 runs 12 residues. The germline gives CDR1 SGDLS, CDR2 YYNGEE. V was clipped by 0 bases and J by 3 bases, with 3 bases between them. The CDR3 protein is CASSVVDTEAFF. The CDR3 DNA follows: TGTGCCAGCAGCGTAGTGGACACTGAAGCTTTCTTT.

The CDR3 region has the DNA TGTGCCAGCAGCGCCTTCTACGAGCAGTACTTC. It specifies CASSAFYEQYF. The rearrangement links TRBV7-2 to TRBJ2-7; D is uncertain. The CDR3 is 11 residues long. Trimming took 5 bases from V and 3 from J, leaving 5 bases between them. Germline lookup yields CDR1 SGHTA and CDR2 FQGNSA.

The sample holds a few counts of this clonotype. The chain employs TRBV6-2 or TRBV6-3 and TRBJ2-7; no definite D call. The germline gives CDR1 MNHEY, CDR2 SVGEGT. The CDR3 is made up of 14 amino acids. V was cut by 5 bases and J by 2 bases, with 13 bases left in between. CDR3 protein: CASSRAPATYEQYF. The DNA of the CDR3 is TGTGCCAGCAGTCGAGCCCCGGCCACCTACGAGCAGTACTTC.

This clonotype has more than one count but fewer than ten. This CDR3 is CASKIRDYNSPLHF. The CDR3 coding sequence is TGCGCCAGCAAGATAAGAGATTATAATTCACCCCTCCACTTT. The V and J genes are TRBV5-1 and TRBJ1-6; unclear D gene. This CDR3 region has 14 residues. The germline V and J ends were trimmed by 6 bases and 4 bases, with 11 bases remaining between them. CDR1 is SGHRS, CDR2 YFSETQ, per germline.

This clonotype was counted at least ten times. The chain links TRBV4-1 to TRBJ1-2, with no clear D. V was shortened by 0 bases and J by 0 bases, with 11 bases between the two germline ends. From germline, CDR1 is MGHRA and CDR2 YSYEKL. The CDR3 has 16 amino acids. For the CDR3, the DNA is TGCGCCAGCAGCCAAGAAGGAACAGCAGCTAACTATGGCTACACCTTC. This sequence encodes CASSQEGTAANYGYTF.

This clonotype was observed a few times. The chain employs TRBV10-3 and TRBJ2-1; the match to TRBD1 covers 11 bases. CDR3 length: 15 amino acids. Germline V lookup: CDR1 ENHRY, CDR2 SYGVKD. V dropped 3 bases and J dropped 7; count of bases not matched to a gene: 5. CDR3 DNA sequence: TGTGCCATCAGTGACGGACAGGGGGCGGGAAATGAGCAGTTCTTC. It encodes CAISDGQGAGNEQFF.

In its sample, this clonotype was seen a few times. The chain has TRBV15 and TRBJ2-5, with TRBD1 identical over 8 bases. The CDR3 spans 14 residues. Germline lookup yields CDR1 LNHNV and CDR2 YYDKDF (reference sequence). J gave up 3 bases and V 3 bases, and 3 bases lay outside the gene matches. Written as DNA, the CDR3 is TGTGCCACCAGCAGGAGGACAGGGAAAGAGACCCAGTACTTC. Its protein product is CATSRRTGKETQYF.

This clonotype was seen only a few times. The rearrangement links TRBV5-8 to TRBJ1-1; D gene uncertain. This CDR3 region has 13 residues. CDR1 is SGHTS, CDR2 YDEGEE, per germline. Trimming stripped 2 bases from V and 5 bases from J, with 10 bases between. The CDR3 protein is CASSFGLGTEAFF. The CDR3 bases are TGTGCCAGCAGCTTTGGCCTTGGGACTGAAGCTTTCTTT.